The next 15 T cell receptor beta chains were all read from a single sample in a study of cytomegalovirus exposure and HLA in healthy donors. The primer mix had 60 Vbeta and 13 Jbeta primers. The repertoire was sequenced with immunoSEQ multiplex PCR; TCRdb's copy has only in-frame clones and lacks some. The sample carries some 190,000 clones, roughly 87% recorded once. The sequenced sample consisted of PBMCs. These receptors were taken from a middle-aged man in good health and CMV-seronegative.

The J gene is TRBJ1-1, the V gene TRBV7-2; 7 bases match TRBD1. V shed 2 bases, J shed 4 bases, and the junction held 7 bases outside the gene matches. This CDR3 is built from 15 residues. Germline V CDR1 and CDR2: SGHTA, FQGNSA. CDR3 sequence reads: CASSLISGGITEAFF. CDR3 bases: TGTGCCAGCAGCTTAATCTCAGGGGGGATCACTGAAGCTTTCTTT.

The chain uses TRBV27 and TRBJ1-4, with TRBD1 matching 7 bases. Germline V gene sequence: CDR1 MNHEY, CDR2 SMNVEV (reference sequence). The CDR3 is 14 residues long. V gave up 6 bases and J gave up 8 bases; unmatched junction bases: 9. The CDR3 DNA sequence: TGTGCCAGCAGACTGACAGGGAGTGGGGAAAAACTGTTTTTT. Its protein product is CASRLTGSGEKLFF.

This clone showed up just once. The CDR3 sequence: CATSLISSNEKLFF. In DNA form, the CDR3 reads TGTGCCACCAGCCTCATTAGTAGTAATGAAAAACTGTTTTTT. The V gene is TRBV15, the J gene TRBJ1-4; D not certain. The V end lost 5 bases, the J end lost 4 bases, and 11 bases lay between the germline ends. CDR1 is LNHNV, CDR2 YYDKDF, per germline (reference sequence). This CDR3 region has 14 residues.

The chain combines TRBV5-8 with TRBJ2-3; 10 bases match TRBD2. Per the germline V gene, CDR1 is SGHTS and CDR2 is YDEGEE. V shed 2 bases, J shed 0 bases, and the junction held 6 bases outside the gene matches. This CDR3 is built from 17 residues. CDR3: CASSFITSGASTDTQYF. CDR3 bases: TGTGCCAGCAGCTTCATAACTAGCGGGGCTAGCACAGATACGCAGTATTTT.

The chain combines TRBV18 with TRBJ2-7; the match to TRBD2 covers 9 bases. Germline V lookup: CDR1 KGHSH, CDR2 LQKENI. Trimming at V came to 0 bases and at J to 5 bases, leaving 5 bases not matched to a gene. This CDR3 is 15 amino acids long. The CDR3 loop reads CASSPPKAGGHEQYF. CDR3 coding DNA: TGTGCCAGCTCACCACCAAAAGCGGGAGGCCACGAGCAGTACTTC.

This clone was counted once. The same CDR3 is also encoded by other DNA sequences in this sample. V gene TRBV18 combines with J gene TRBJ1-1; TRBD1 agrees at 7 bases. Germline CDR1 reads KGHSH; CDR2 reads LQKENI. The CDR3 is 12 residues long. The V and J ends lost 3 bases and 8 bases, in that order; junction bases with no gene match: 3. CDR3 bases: TGTGCCAGCTCACCGGGACAGCCAGAAGCTTTCTTT. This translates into CASSPGQPEAFF.

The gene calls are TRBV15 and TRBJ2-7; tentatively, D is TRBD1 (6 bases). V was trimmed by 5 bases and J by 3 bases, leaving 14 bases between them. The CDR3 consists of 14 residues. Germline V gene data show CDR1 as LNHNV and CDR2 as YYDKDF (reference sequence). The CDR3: CATSPGQGNYEQYF. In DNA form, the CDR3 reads TGTGCCACCAGCCCCGGGCAGGGGAACTACGAGCAGTACTTC. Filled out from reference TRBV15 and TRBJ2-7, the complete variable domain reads DAMVIQNPRYQVTQFGKPVTLSCSQTLNHNVMYWYQQKSSQAPKLLFHYYDKDFNNEADTPDNFQSRRPNTSFCFLDIRSPGLGDTAMYLCATSPGQGNYEQYFGPGTRLTVT.

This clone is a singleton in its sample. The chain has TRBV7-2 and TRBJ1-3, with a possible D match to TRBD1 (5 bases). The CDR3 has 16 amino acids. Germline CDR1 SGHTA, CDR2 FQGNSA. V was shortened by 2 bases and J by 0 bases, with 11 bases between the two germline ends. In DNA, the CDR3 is TGTGCCAGCAGCTTACAGGGCACTATCTCTGGAAACACCATATATTTT. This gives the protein CASSLQGTISGNTIYF.

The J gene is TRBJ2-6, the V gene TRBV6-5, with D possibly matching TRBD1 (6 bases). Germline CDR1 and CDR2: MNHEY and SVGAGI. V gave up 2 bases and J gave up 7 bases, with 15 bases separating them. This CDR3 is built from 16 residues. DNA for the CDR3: TGTGCCAGCAGTTACCCCCAGGGGCGCCACGCCAACGTCCTGACTTTC. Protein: CASSYPQGRHANVLTF.

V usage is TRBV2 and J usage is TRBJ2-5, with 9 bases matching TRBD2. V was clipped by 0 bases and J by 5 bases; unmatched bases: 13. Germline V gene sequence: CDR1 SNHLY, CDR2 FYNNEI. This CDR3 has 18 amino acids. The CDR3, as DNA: TGTGCCAGCAGTGAAGCGCCCTTAGGGCGGGGGGGTGAGGAGACCCAGTACTTC. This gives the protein CASSEAPLGRGGEETQYF.

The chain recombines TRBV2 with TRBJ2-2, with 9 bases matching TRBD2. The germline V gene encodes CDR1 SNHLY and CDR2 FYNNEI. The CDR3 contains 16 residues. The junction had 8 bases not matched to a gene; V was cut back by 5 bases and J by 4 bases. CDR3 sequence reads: CASSPLAGVGTGELFF. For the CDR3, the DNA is TGTGCCAGCAGTCCTTTAGCGGGAGTCGGCACCGGGGAGCTGTTTTTT.

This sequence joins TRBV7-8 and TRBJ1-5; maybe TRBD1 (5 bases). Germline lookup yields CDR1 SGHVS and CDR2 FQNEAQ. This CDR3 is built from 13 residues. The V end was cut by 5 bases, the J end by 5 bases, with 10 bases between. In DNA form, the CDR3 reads TGTGCCAGCAGCCAAGACAGAGATCAGCCCCAGCATTTT. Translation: CASSQDRDQPQHF.

In DNA, the CDR3 is TGCGCCAGCAGCCAAGCAGGCAGGGGTGGAAACACCATATATTTT. This gives the protein CASSQAGRGGNTIYF. The chain employs TRBV4-1 and TRBJ1-3; D perhaps matches TRBD1 (6 bases). V was trimmed by 1 base and J by 3 bases, leaving 10 bases between them. CDR3 length: 15 amino acids. In germline, CDR1 is MGHRA, CDR2 YSYEKL.

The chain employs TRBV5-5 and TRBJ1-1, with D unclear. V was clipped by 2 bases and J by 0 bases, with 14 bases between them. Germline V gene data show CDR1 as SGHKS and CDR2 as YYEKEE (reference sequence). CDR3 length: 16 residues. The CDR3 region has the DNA TGTGCCAGCAGCTTAGATAGGTGGAGCATGAACACTGAAGCTTTCTTT. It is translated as CASSLDRWSMNTEAFF.

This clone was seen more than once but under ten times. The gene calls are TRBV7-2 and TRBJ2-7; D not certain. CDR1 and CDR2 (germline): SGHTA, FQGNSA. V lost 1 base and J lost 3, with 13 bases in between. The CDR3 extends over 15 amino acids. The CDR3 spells CASSLGLRPGYEQYF. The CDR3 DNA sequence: TGTGCCAGCAGCTTAGGACTTAGGCCTGGCTACGAGCAGTACTTC.